This T cell receptor (beta chain) was identified in a study of blood T cell repertoires in COVID-19. Study context: Acute and convalescent COVID-19 samples came from the United States, Italy and Spain.

Only in-frame clones appear in the TCRdb table, and some are missing; sequencing was by immunoSEQ multiplex PCR. This table has fewer than 120,000 clones, around four fifths appearing once. Trimming cost V 4 bases and J 7 bases, with 12 bases left between them. The CDR3 spans 13 residues. CDR1 is SGHDN, CDR2 FVKESK, per germline. The TCR was taken from an older woman with acute or convalescent COVID-19. The chain recombines TRBV14 with TRBJ2-3; no definite D call. The sample comprised peripheral blood. CDR3: CASSRQISNTQYF. The DNA for the CDR3 is TGTGCCAGCAGCCGCCAGATTTCAAATACGCAGTATTTT.